This TCR beta chain was sequenced during a study of T cell changes during pregnancy in multiple sclerosis. Sequencing used immunoSEQ multiplex PCR; TCRdb keeps in-frame clones, though not all of them. This table has about 69,000 clones, roughly 91% appearing once. This CDR3 spans 13 amino acids. V was shortened by 3 bases and J by 4 bases, with 8 bases between the two germline ends. The V gene's germline CDR1 is SGHNT and CDR2 YENEEA. The V and J genes are TRBV11-3 and TRBJ2-3; perhaps TRBD1 as D (5 bases). This material consisted of peripheral blood, taken in the third trimester of pregnancy. The TCR originated in a female donor with multiple sclerosis, enrolled in a pregnancy study. CDR3 protein: CASSFQGADTQYF. The CDR3 DNA follows: TGTGCCAGCAGCTTTCAGGGCGCAGATACGCAGTATTTT.